The 29 T cell receptor beta chains below come from one sample, sequenced in a study of blood T cell repertoires in COVID-19. Clones were read by immunoSEQ multiplex PCR, and TCRdb kept only the in-frame ones, dropping some. Of around 150,000 clones listed, roughly 80% were seen once; the top ten hold approximately 8%. Sequencing input: peripheral blood. These receptors were taken from a man aged 45-65 years with active or convalescent COVID-19.

The V gene is TRBV7-9, the J gene TRBJ2-1; 7 nucleotides line up with TRBD2. CDR1 is SEHNR and CDR2 is FQNEAQ in the germline V gene (reference sequence). The CDR3 covers 16 residues. The trim removed 7 bases at V and 0 bases at J, leaving 9 bases unmatched. In DNA, the CDR3 is TGTGCCAGCATCCCAACTAGCGCCAGCTCCTACAATGAGCAGTTCTTC. This encodes CASIPTSASSYNEQFF.

This clone came up a few times. This chain links TRBV18 with TRBJ1-1; D might be TRBD1 (6 bases). V lost 1 base, J lost 3 bases, and 18 bases lay in between. Germline CDR1 KGHSH, CDR2 LQKENI. The CDR3 has 17 residues. CDR3 loop: CASSPRLGDRSHTEAFF. CDR3 bases: TGTGCCAGCTCACCACGTTTAGGCGACAGGTCCCACACTGAAGCTTTCTTT.

The chain recombines TRBV4-1 with TRBJ2-3, with D maybe TRBD2 (6 bases). The V and J ends lost 3 bases and 2 bases respectively, with 18 bases between them. CDR3 length: 17 residues. Germline values: CDR1 MGHRA, CDR2 YSYEKL. The chain's CDR3 is CASSHPSRDLFTDTQYF. The CDR3 DNA follows: TGCGCCAGCAGCCATCCTTCCCGGGACTTGTTCACAGATACGCAGTATTTT.

The chain is built from TRBV28 and TRBJ2-1; D is undetermined. This CDR3 has 15 residues. Germline CDR1 reads MDHEN; CDR2 reads SYDVKM. V shed 6 bases and J shed 0 bases, with 12 bases lying between them. CDR3: CASRTVGHSYNEQFF. Written as DNA, the CDR3 is TGTGCCAGCAGAACTGTGGGCCACTCCTACAATGAGCAGTTCTTC.

The rearrangement uses TRBV11-3 and TRBJ2-5, with 8 bases aligning to TRBD1. The CDR3 extends over 14 amino acids. The V gene end was trimmed by 5 bases and the J gene end by 5 bases; junction bases not matched to a gene: 7. CDR1 and CDR2 from the germline V gene are SGHNT and YENEEA. The CDR3 sequence is CASSLRQGAETQYF. CDR3 coding DNA: TGTGCCAGCAGCCTAAGGCAGGGGGCTGAGACCCAGTACTTC.

CDR3 amino acids: CASSRGLAGVWETQYF. CDR3 in DNA: TGTGCCAGCAGCCGGGGACTAGCGGGAGTATGGGAGACCCAGTACTTC. V usage is TRBV3-1 (or the pseudogene TRBV3-2) and J usage is TRBJ2-5; 14 nucleotides line up with TRBD2. CDR3 length equals 16 residues. The V segment lost 4 bases and the J segment 5 bases; nucleotides outside the gene matches: 6. CDR1 and CDR2 (germline): LGHDT, YNNKEL (reference sequence).

The J gene is TRBJ2-7, the V gene TRBV6-6; possibly TRBD1 for D (5 bases). Per germline, CDR1 MNHNY and CDR2 SVGAGI (reference sequence). This CDR3 is built from 12 residues. Trimming removed 2 bases from V and 5 bases from J, with 7 bases in between. The CDR3 sequence is CASSYGRDEQYF. CDR3 sequence (DNA): TGTGCCAGCAGTTACGGCAGGGACGAGCAGTACTTC.

This clone occurred a few times. The chain uses TRBV7-2 and TRBJ2-7; 8 nucleotides line up with TRBD1. The CDR3 contains 15 residues. The J segment lost 2 bases and the V segment lost 10 bases, leaving 13 bases of the junction unmatched. Germline V gives CDR1 SGHTA, CDR2 FQGNSA. DNA of the CDR3: TGTGCCACCCAGATCAGGGGGCTGTATGCCTACGAGCAGTACTTC. This codes for CATQIRGLYAYEQYF.

The rearrangement uses TRBV24-1 and TRBJ1-2; the D is unclear. V was trimmed by 3 bases and J by 3 bases, leaving 7 bases between them. The CDR3 consists of 13 residues. Germline V CDR1 and CDR2: KGHDR, SFDVKD. The CDR3 loop is CATSDGGDYGYTF. Written as DNA, the CDR3 is TGTGCCACCAGTGATGGCGGAGACTATGGCTACACCTTC.

V and J are TRBV3-1 (or the pseudogene TRBV3-2) and TRBJ2-7, with TRBD2 matching 14 bases. The CDR3 runs 16 residues. Germline CDR1 LGHDT, CDR2 YNNKEL (reference sequence). J lost 3 bases, V lost 3 bases, and 4 bases had no gene match. This CDR3 is CASSQGTSGRVYEQYF. The CDR3 DNA reads TGTGCCAGCAGCCAGGGGACTAGCGGGAGAGTCTACGAGCAGTACTTC.

The chain uses TRBV5-6 and TRBJ1-4; D gene unclear. V was clipped by 7 bases and J by 8 bases, with 18 bases between them. The CDR3 is 14 residues long. Germline V gives CDR1 SGHDT, CDR2 YYEEEE. The CDR3 DNA follows: TGTGCCAGCTCAGCGGACCGACCAGAAGAAAAACTGTTTTTT. Its protein is CASSADRPEEKLFF.

This clone was detected only a few times. This rearrangement joins TRBV9 to TRBJ1-5; no firm D call. The germline V gene has CDR1 SGDLS and CDR2 YYNGEE. This CDR3 spans 15 amino acids. The V end was cut by 7 bases, the J end by 1 base, with 15 bases between. The CDR3 sequence is CASARSPVSNQPQHF. In nucleotides, the CDR3 is TGTGCCAGCGCTAGGTCCCCTGTAAGCAATCAGCCCCAGCATTTT.

The rearrangement uses TRBV11-2 and TRBJ2-1, with D perhaps TRBD1 (6 bases). This CDR3 spans 14 amino acids. The germline V and J ends were trimmed by 4 bases and 8 bases, with 15 bases remaining between them. Germline lookup yields CDR1 SGHAT and CDR2 FQNNGV. This CDR3 reads CASSSRPGQDEQFF. DNA of the CDR3: TGTGCCAGCAGCTCCCGGCCGGGACAAGATGAGCAGTTCTTC.

This chain connects TRBV10-3 to TRBJ1-5; TRBD1 aligns across 8 bases. The trim removed 6 bases at V and 4 bases at J, leaving 5 bases unmatched. The CDR3 consists of 14 residues. Germline V gives CDR1 ENHRY, CDR2 SYGVKD. The CDR3 sequence: CAISGQGYNQPQHF. The CDR3 DNA reads TGTGCCATCAGCGGACAGGGCTATAATCAGCCCCAGCATTTT.

The chain recombines TRBV28 with TRBJ1-1; D is ambiguous. V was clipped by 3 bases and J by 4 bases, with 12 bases between them. The CDR3 is made up of 14 amino acids. The V gene's germline CDR1 is MDHEN and CDR2 SYDVKM. CDR3 in amino acids: CASSFWGGPTEAFF. The CDR3 nucleotides are TGTGCCAGCAGTTTTTGGGGAGGGCCCACTGAAGCTTTCTTT.

This chain links TRBV6-5 with TRBJ1-2; D might be TRBD1 (6 bases). From germline, CDR1 is MNHEY and CDR2 SVGAGI. With 6 bases removed from V and 3 bases from J, the gap between germline ends came to 8 bases. This CDR3 has 12 residues. CDR3 sequence: CASSRQDYGYTF. DNA for the CDR3: TGTGCCAGCAGCCGACAGGACTATGGCTACACCTTC.

The V and J genes are TRBV7-9 and TRBJ2-3; 11 bases map to TRBD2. Unmatched junction bases numbered 4, after V lost 6 bases and J lost 8 bases. The CDR3 spans 13 residues. Germline V CDR1 and CDR2: SEHNR, FQNEAQ (reference sequence). The CDR3 DNA follows: TGTGCCAGCAGGGGGGGACTAGCGGTTACGCAGTATTTT. Amino acid sequence: CASRGGLAVTQYF.

The chain employs TRBV2 and TRBJ1-4, with 7 bases matching TRBD1. This CDR3 is 16 amino acids long. Losses at the gene ends were 6 bases for V and 5 bases for J; bases not matched to a gene: 12. Per the germline V gene, CDR1 is SNHLY and CDR2 is FYNNEI. CDR3 sequence: CASRSRQGFQNEKLFF. CDR3 coding DNA: TGTGCCAGCAGAAGCAGACAGGGTTTCCAAAATGAAAAACTGTTTTTT.

In its sample, this clone was seen a few times. The V and J genes are TRBV11-2 and TRBJ2-5; D is possibly TRBD1 (5 bases). Germline CDR1 and CDR2: SGHAT and FQNNGV. V gave up 0 bases and J gave up 4 bases, with 12 bases separating them. This CDR3 comprises 15 residues. CDR3 residues: CASSLDILRGETQYF. The CDR3 nucleotides read TGTGCCAGCAGCTTAGACATCCTTAGGGGAGAGACCCAGTACTTC.

This rearrangement joins TRBV10-2 to TRBJ2-7, with TRBD2 matching 7 bases. The trim removed 3 bases at V and 6 bases at J, leaving 5 bases unmatched. Germline V gene lookup returns CDR1 WSHSY and CDR2 SAAADI. CDR3 length equals 13 residues. The CDR3 DNA reads TGCGCCAGCAGTGATTGGGGGGGTCGCGAGCAGTACTTC. Protein sequence: CASSDWGGREQYF.

The chain combines TRBV7-6 with TRBJ2-7, with 7 nucleotides matching TRBD1. This CDR3 is built from 15 residues. Unmatched junction bases numbered 9, after V lost 5 bases and J lost 2 bases. Germline CDR1 SGHVS, CDR2 FNYEAQ. DNA for the CDR3: TGTGCCAGCAGCCCCGGCAGGGGGAGTGCCTACGAGCAGTACTTC. This translates into CASSPGRGSAYEQYF.

The gene calls are TRBV28 and TRBJ2-3; the D gene is possibly TRBD1 (6 bases). The V and J ends lost 6 bases and 0 bases respectively, with 16 bases between them. The CDR3 has 16 residues. Germline CDR1 is MDHEN and CDR2 is SYDVKM. The CDR3 coding sequence is TGTGCCAGCAGCCCATCCCAGGGGCTGAGCACAGATACGCAGTATTTT. Its protein is CASSPSQGLSTDTQYF.

This clone was seen a handful of times. The J gene is TRBJ2-1, the V gene TRBV9; D is perhaps TRBD2 (5 bases). V lost 3 bases, J lost 4 bases, and 11 bases lay in between. The CDR3 runs 14 residues. From germline, CDR1 is SGDLS and CDR2 YYNGEE. Here the CDR3 DNA reads TGTGCCAGCAGCGCCGGACTCCAATACAATGAGCAGTTCTTC. Amino acid sequence: CASSAGLQYNEQFF.

The chain carries TRBV11-1 and TRBJ2-7; 15 bases fit TRBD2. The V segment lost 4 bases and the J segment 5 bases; nucleotides outside the gene matches: 6. The CDR3 is made up of 16 amino acids. CDR1 and CDR2 from the germline V gene are SGHAT and FQDESV (reference sequence). The CDR3 DNA is TGTGCCAGCAGCTCTGGGACTAGCGGGAGGTTCCACGAGCAGTACTTC. Protein sequence: CASSSGTSGRFHEQYF.

The chain is built from TRBV27 and TRBJ2-1, with TRBD2 identical over 7 bases. The CDR3 covers 16 residues. V lost 8 bases, J lost 3 bases, and 13 bases stayed unmatched. Germline-derived CDR1 and CDR2 are MNHEY and SMNVEV (reference sequence). The CDR3 loop reads CASELNRDYLYNEQFF. The CDR3 DNA is TGTGCCAGCGAATTAAACCGGGACTATCTCTACAATGAGCAGTTCTTC.

The rearrangement joins TRBV6-1 to TRBJ2-7, with D tentatively TRBD2 (6 bases). Per the germline V gene, CDR1 is MNHNS and CDR2 is SASEGT. V was pared by 1 base and J by 6 bases, with 19 bases between. This CDR3 is 16 amino acids long. The CDR3 is CASSEGRTGVSLEQYF. The CDR3 nucleotides read TGTGCCAGCAGTGAAGGTCGGACGGGAGTCTCTCTCGAGCAGTACTTC.

This chain connects TRBV29-1 to TRBJ2-5; D is uncertain. Trimming took off 3 bases at V and 1 base at J, with 12 bases between the two ends. Germline CDR1 and CDR2: SQVTM and ANQGSEA. The CDR3 is 14 amino acids. CDR3 in DNA: TGCAGCGTTGAGGTCAGCGCCAGCCAAGAGACCCAGTACTTC. Translated: CSVEVSASQETQYF. The full variable domain, its missing parts supplied by reference TRBV29-1 and TRBJ2-5, is SAVISQKPSRDICQRGTSLTIQCQVDSQVTMMFWYRQQPGQSLTLIATANQGSEATYESGFVIDKFPISRPNLTFSTLTVSNMSPEDSSIYLCSVEVSASQETQYFGPGTRLLVL.

This chain connects TRBV3-1 (or the pseudogene TRBV3-2) to TRBJ2-7; a weak D match, TRBD2 (7 bases). CDR3 length: 15 residues. The germline V gene has CDR1 LGHDT and CDR2 YNNKEL (reference sequence). Trimming left V 4 bases short and J 0 bases short, with 13 bases between. DNA of the CDR3: TGTGCCAGCAGCCTAGGGGGGGTATTCTCCTACGAGCAGTACTTC. This gives the protein CASSLGGVFSYEQYF.

The V call is TRBV19, the J call TRBJ2-2; D gene ambiguous. Trimming left V 7 bases short and J 6 bases short, with 12 bases between. Germline values: CDR1 LNHDA, CDR2 SQIVND (reference sequence). This CDR3 region has 13 residues. CDR3 sequence: CASTLMAPGELFF. The CDR3 DNA follows: TGTGCCAGTACCCTGATGGCTCCCGGGGAGCTGTTTTTT. The full variable domain, in which reference TRBV19 and TRBJ2-2 provide the parts outside the CDR3, is DGGITQSPKYLFRKEGQNVTLSCEQNLNHDAMYWYRQDPGQGLRLIYYSQIVNDFQKGDIAEGYSVSREKKESFPLTVTSAQKNPTAFYLCASTLMAPGELFFGEGSRLTVL.